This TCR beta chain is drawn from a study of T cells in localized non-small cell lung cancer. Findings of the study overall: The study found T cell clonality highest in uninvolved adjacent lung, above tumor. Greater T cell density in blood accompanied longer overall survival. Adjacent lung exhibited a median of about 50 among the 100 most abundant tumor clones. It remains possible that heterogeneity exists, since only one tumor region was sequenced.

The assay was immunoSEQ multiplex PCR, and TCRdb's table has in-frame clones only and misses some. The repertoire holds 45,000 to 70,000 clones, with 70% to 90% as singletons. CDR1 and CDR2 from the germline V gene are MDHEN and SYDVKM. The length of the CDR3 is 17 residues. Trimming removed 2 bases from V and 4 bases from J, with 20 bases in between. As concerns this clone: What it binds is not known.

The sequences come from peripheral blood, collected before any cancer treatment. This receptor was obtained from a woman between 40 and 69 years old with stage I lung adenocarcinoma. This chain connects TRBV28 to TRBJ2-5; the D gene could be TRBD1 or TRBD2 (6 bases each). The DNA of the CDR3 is TGTGCCAGCAGTTTAATTTGGGAGGCAGGGGATGTAGAGACCCAGTACTTC. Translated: CASSLIWEAGDVETQYF.